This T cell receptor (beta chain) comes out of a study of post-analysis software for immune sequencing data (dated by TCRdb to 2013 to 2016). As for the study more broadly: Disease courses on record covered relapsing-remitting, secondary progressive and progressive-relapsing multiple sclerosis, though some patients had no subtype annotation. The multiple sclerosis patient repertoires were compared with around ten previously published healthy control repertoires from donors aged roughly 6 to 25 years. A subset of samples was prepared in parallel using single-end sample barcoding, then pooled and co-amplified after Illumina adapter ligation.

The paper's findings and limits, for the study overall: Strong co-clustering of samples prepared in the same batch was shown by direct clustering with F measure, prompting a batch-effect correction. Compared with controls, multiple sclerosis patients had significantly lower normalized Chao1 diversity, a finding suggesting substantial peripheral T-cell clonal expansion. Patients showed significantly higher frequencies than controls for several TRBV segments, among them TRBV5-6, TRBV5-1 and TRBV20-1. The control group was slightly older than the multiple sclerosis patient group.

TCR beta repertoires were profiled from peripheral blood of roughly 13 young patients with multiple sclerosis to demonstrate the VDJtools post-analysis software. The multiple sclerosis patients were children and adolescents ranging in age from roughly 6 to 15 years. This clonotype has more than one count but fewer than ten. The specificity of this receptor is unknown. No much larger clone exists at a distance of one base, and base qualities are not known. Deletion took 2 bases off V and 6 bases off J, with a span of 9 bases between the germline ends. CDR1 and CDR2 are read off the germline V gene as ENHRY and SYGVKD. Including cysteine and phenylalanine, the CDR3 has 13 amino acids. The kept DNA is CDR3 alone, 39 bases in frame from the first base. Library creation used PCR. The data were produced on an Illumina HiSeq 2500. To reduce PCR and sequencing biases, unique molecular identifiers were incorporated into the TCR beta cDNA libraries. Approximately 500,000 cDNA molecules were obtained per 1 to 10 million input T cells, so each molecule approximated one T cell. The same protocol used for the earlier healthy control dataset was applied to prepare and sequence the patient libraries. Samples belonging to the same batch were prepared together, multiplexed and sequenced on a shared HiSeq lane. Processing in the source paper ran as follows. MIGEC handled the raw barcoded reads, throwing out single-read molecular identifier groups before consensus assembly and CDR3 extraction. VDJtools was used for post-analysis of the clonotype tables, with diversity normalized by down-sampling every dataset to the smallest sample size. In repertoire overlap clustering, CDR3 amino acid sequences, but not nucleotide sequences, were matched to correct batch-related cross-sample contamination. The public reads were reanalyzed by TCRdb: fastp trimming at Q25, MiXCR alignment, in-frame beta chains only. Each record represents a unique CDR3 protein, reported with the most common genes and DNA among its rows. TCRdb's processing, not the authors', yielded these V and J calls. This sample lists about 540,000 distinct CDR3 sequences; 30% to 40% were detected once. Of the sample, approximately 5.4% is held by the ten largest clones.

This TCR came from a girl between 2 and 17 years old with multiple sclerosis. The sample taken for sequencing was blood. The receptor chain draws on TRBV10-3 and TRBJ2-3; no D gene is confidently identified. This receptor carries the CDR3 CAISETLFDTQYF. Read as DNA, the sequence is TGTGCCATCAGTGAGACATTATTCGATACGCAGTATTTT.